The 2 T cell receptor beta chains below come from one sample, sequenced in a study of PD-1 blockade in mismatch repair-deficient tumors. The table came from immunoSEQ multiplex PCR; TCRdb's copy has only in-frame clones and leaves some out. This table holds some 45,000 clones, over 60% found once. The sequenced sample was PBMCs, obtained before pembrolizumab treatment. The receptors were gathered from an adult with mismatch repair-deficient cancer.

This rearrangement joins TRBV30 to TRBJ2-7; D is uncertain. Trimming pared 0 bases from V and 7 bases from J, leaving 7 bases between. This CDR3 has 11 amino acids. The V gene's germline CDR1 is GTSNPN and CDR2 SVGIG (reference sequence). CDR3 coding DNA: TGTGCCTGGAGTGTTGGTAGGGAGCAGTACTTC. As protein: CAWSVGREQYF.

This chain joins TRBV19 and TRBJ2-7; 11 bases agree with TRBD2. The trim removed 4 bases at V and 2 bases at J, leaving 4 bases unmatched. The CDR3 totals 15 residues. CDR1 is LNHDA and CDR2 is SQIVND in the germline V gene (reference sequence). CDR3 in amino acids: CASSTTSGTPYEQYF. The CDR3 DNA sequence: TGTGCCAGTAGTACGACTAGCGGGACACCCTACGAGCAGTACTTC.